This paragraph reports one T cell receptor (beta chain). What it binds is not known. CDR1 is SGHRS and CDR2 is YFSETQ in the germline V gene. The V and J ends lost 6 bases and 4 bases respectively, with 14 bases between them. The CDR3 covers 14 residues. This entry is derived from a study of beta chain features in type 1 diabetes. Study-wide context: Across every sample, around 100,000,000 sorted cells were examined in total.

Overall study findings and caveats: A possible short-template PCR bias applies equally to patients and controls. In all four CD4+ subsets, TCRB CDR3 length was significantly, moderately reduced in type 1 diabetes. The similarity of naive, central memory and Treg TCRB repertoires appeared greater among patients than among healthy donors.

Investigators reverse transcribed all isolated RNA, so they sequenced expressed TCRB transcripts. TCRdb's table, derived via immunoSEQ multiplex PCR, lists solely in-frame clones and lacks some. This table holds fewer than 25,000 clones, roughly 69% found once. The TCR originated in a woman aged 40 to 49 in good health. The chain joins TRBV5-1 to TRBJ2-1; no reliable D call. Sequencing was performed on Tregs from blood. DNA for the CDR3: TGCGCCAGCAAGCTTGCGGATCTATACAATGAGCAGTTCTTC. This translates into CASKLADLYNEQFF.